This entry lists 4 T cell receptor beta chains sequenced from one sample in a study of immune reconstitution after stem cell transplant in scleroderma. One entry per CDR3 protein results from TCRdb running MiXCR on the RT-PCR reads. The data hold 3,000 to 4,000 distinct CDR3 sequences, with approximately 6% observed a single time. Sampling was conducted before or after autologous hematopoietic stem cell transplantation (not recorded which). Source of these receptors: a female donor with systemic sclerosis.

A remark on this clonotype: A much larger clone lies a single base off, so this may be a read error. The V and J genes are TRBV27 and TRBJ2-7; 11 bases agree with TRBD2. This CDR3 comprises 16 residues. Germline-derived CDR1 and CDR2 are MNHEY and SMNVEV (reference sequence). CDR3 loop: CAGSLLAGVGSYEQYF. CDR3 bases: TGTGCCGGCAGTTTACTAGCGGGAGTCGGCTCCTACGAGCAGTACTTC.

A few counts support this clonotype. J is TRBJ2-5 and V is TRBV3-1; TRBD2 matches at 13 bases. The CDR3 contains 15 residues. Germline CDR1 LGHDT, CDR2 YNNKEL (reference sequence). Unmatched junction bases numbered 0, after V lost 3 bases and J lost 2 bases. The CDR3, as DNA: TGTGCCAGCAGCCAGGGACTAGCGGGGCAAGAGACCCAGTACTTC. Residues: CASSQGLAGQETQYF.

This clonotype is medium-sized (0.01 to 0.1%). The V call is TRBV6-2 or TRBV6-3, the J call TRBJ2-7; 8 bases fit TRBD2. After removal of 0 bases from V and 7 bases from J, the junction contained 8 bases not matched to a gene. The CDR3 contains 15 residues. CDR1 and CDR2 (germline): MNHEY, SVGEGT. In DNA, the CDR3 is TGTGCCAGCAGTTACTCGGTTACTAGCGGACCTGAGCAGTACTTC. Translating it yields CASSYSVTSGPEQYF.

This clonotype is judged medium-sized. The gene calls are TRBV11-2 and TRBJ1-1; D is ambiguous. The CDR3 loop spans 13 amino acids. V was shortened by 0 bases and J by 1 base, with 3 bases between the two germline ends. Germline lookup yields CDR1 SGHAT and CDR2 FQNNGV. As DNA, the CDR3 is TGTGCCAGCAGCTTAGAACAGAACACTGAAGCTTTCTTT. As protein: CASSLEQNTEAFF.